This passage covers 14 T cell receptor beta chains from one sample sequenced in a study of metastatic and nonmetastatic thyroid tumors (TCRdb year 2020). None of the patients had been given any treatment before thyroid surgery. Receptors were amplified or captured by PCR. Sequenced on an Illumina HiSeq 4000. In TCRdb, the public reads were trimmed at Q25 with fastp and aligned with MiXCR, with productive beta chains retained. For this sample the table gives tens of thousands of clones, of which roughly 22% were detected only once. Jointly, the top ten make up more than 3.5% of the sample. Sequences were obtained from blood. These receptors all stem from a female donor with papillary thyroid cancer or a benign thyroid nodule (not recorded which). Some clones in this sample may be carry-over from other donors' samples.

A note on this clone: One junction end does not reproduce the germline sequence, and a read error may be involved. The chain links TRBV7-9 to TRBJ1-5; D possibly corresponds to TRBD1 (6 bases). Germline V CDR1 and CDR2: SEHNR, FQNEAQ (reference sequence). This CDR3 is built from 14 residues. The chain's CDR3 is CASSPQGNNRPQHF. For the CDR3, the DNA is TGTGCCAGCAGCCCACAGGGAAACAATCGGCCCCAGCATTTT.

This clone was seen ten or more times. This CDR3 is also generated by other DNA sequences in the sample. This chain uses TRBV5-5 with TRBJ1-2, with TRBD1 matching over 7 bases. V was clipped by 2 bases and J by 3 bases; unmatched bases: 1. The CDR3 covers 13 residues. The germline V gene encodes CDR1 SGHKS and CDR2 YYEKEE (reference sequence). For the CDR3, the DNA is TGTGCCAGCAGCTTTACAGGGGACTATGGCTACACCTTC. Its translation: CASSFTGDYGYTF.

For this clone: The same CDR3 can be traced to other DNA sequences in this sample. V usage is TRBV18 and J usage is TRBJ2-7, with TRBD1 matching 8 bases. The junction had 10 bases not matched to a gene; V was cut back by 6 bases and J by 3 bases. The CDR3 runs 15 residues. Germline V gene sequence: CDR1 KGHSH, CDR2 LQKENI. CDR3 DNA sequence: TGTGCCAGCTCGCCGCAGGGGGCCCTTAGCTACGAGCAGTACTTC. Encoded protein: CASSPQGALSYEQYF.

As for this clone: The missing conserved phenylalanine or tryptophan at the end of this CDR3 makes a read error likely. The chain joins TRBV30 to TRBJ1-6; D might be TRBD1 (6 bases). The V end lost 6 bases, the J end lost 11 bases, and 23 bases lay between the germline ends. The CDR3 length is 15 residues. The germline CDR1 and CDR2 sequences are GTSNPN and SVGIG (reference sequence). CDR3 sequence (DNA): TGTGCCTGTCTTCCCCGGGGGCCCTCGAATACACCCCTCCACTCT. This encodes CACLPRGPSNTPLHS.

This clone has a count of ten or more. V gene TRBV6-1 combines with J gene TRBJ2-2; no definite D call. Trimming left V 3 bases short and J 7 bases short, with 6 bases between. The CDR3 spans 12 residues. Germline V gene data show CDR1 as MNHNS and CDR2 as SASEGT. CDR3 in DNA: TGTGCCAGCAGTGACAGGAGCGGGGAGCTGTTTTTT. It codes for CASSDRSGELFF.

This clone was recorded at least ten times. This chain links TRBV30 with TRBJ2-3; 8 bases are a match to TRBD1. Germline values: CDR1 GTSNPN, CDR2 SVGIG (reference sequence). Trimming cost V 5 bases and J 0 bases; bases outside gene matches: 1. The CDR3 runs to 13 residues. CDR3 residues: CAWQGASTDTQYF. The CDR3 DNA is TGTGCCTGGCAGGGGGCAAGCACAGATACGCAGTATTTT.

This clone was detected ten times or more. V usage is TRBV11-2 and J usage is TRBJ2-7; possible D gene TRBD2, 6 bases. Germline-derived CDR1 and CDR2 are SGHAT and FQNNGV. The CDR3 has 13 residues. V lost 4 bases to trimming and J lost 6 bases, with 13 bases between them. As DNA, the CDR3 is TGTGCCAGCAGCTCCCCGCGGGGAACCGAGCAGTACTTC. Its translation: CASSSPRGTEQYF. Supplemented by reference TRBV11-2 and TRBJ2-7, the full variable domain reads EAGVAQSPRYKIIEKRQSVAFWCNPISGHATLYWYQQILGQGPKLLIQFQNNGVVDDSQLPKDRFSAERLKGVDSTLKIQPAKLEDSAVYLCASSSPRGTEQYFGPGTRLTVT.

There are many counts of this clone. The V call is TRBV10-3, the J call TRBJ1-1; 7 bases fit TRBD1. V dropped 9 bases and J dropped 1; count of bases not matched to a gene: 5. CDR1 and CDR2 from the germline V gene are ENHRY and SYGVKD. CDR3 length: 13 amino acids. The CDR3 spells CAMGGQPNTEAFF. The CDR3 DNA follows: TGTGCCATGGGGGGACAGCCGAACACTGAAGCTTTCTTT.

Notes on this clone: With a much larger clone just one base away, this may be a read error. This rearrangement joins TRBV5-5 to TRBJ2-5, with TRBD2 matching 8 bases. The CDR3 is made up of 14 amino acids. Germline-derived CDR1 and CDR2 are SGHKS and YYEKEE (reference sequence). The CDR3 sequence: CASSLLLAEETEYF. The CDR3 DNA follows: TGTGCCAGCAGCTTGCTACTAGCGGAAGAGACCGAGTACTTC.

This clone was detected only a few times. Sequence at one end of the junction differs from germline and may be a read error. The chain combines TRBV30 with TRBJ2-7; D possibly corresponds to TRBD1 (5 bases). The V gene's germline CDR1 is GTSNPN and CDR2 SVGIG (reference sequence). This CDR3 contains 11 residues. CDR3 region: CTWHQGYEQYF. The DNA of the CDR3 is TGTACCTGGCATCAGGGTTACGAGCAGTACTTC.

This clone was observed at least ten times. A read error may explain this, as a much larger clone is one base away. Different DNA sequences within this sample yield the same CDR3. The CDR3: CASSIDGLLEQFF. CDR3 in DNA: TGTGCCAGCAGTATTGACGGTCTTCTAGAGCAGTTCTTC. V is TRBV27 and J is TRBJ2-1; D not resolved. CDR3 length: 13 residues. Deletions cut 5 bases from V and 10 bases from J, with 15 bases between. Germline loops: CDR1 MNHEY, CDR2 SMNVEV (reference sequence).

Many counts were recorded for this clone. This chain connects TRBV28 to TRBJ2-1; D perhaps matches TRBD2 (5 bases). Looked up from germline, CDR1 is MDHEN and CDR2 is SYDVKM. The CDR3 covers 14 residues. The V and J ends lost 7 bases and 4 bases respectively, with 14 bases between them. CDR3 sequence reads: CASKRADLYNEQFF. Written as DNA, the CDR3 is TGTGCCAGCAAACGAGCGGACTTGTACAATGAGCAGTTCTTC.

This clone appeared many times. V is TRBV24-1 and J is TRBJ1-1; D not resolved. The CDR3 runs to 14 residues. CDR1 and CDR2 from the germline V gene are KGHDR and SFDVKD. The V end lost 9 bases, the J end lost 0 bases, and 13 bases lay between the germline ends. CDR3 loop: CATRHGSMNTEAFF. The CDR3 DNA is TGTGCCACCCGACATGGGTCAATGAACACTGAAGCTTTCTTT.

This clone was picked up many times. The same CDR3 can be traced to other DNA sequences in this sample. The rearrangement uses TRBV15 and TRBJ2-1, with TRBD2 matching 11 bases. After removal of 5 bases from V and 5 bases from J, the junction contained 8 bases not matched to a gene. Germline CDR1 and CDR2: LNHNV and YYDKDF (reference sequence). The CDR3 runs to 16 residues. The DNA for the CDR3 is TGTGCCACCAGCGGCCGACTAGCGGGGTCCGACAATGAGCAGTTCTTC. Translation: CATSGRLAGSDNEQFF.